The entry below describes one TCR beta chain. What it binds is not known. Before DNA extraction, roughly 0.85-10 million cryopreserved PBMC were held in the samples. The libraries were made with immunoSEQ v3.0 at survey level. Libraries were prepared by immunoSEQ multiplex PCR; TCRdb keeps only in-frame clonotypes and omits some of them. The repertoire holds about 11,000 clones, with roughly 76% as singletons. This sample was taken from a study of long-term antiretroviral therapy in people with HIV. For the study at large: Initial samples were collected about a decade before the 2015 immediate-ART recommendation. Whole-study results and caveats: Repertoire composition at all time points was dominated by clones that had expanded before ART. Although diversity increased after ART, it remained lower than in transplant donor controls.

V lost 4 bases and J lost 6; bases outside the gene matches: 7. From germline, CDR1 is GTSNPN and CDR2 SVGIG (reference sequence). The CDR3 length is 14 residues. This material consisted of unsorted PBMCs, taken at the start of antiretroviral therapy, before treatment. This receptor was taken from a man aged 25-40 years with HIV. The chain couples TRBV30 to TRBJ1-1; TRBD1 aligns across 11 bases. DNA for the CDR3: TGTGCCTGGACCCCGGGACAGGGGGGACCTGAAGCTTTCTTT. This codes for CAWTPGQGGPEAFF. The whole variable domain, remainder taken from reference TRBV30 and TRBJ1-1, is SQTIHQWPATLVQPVGSPLSLECTVEGTSNPNLYWYRQAAGRGLQLLFYSVGIGQISSEVPQNLSASRPQDRQFILSSKKLLLSDSGFYLCAWTPGQGGPEAFFGQGTRLTVV.